The clone carrying this TCR beta chain has ten or more counts. Template material for amplifying TCR beta CDR3 regions consisted of RNA transcripts. HTBI primers were the set used in a first-round RT-PCR of the TCR CDR3. TCRdb independently ran MiXCR on the multiplex PCR reads; one entry per CDR3 protein. The sample consists of 540,000 or so distinct CDR3 sequences, about 15% of them appearing once. This sample was included in a study of T cells in Graves' hyperthyroidism and ophthalmopathy. Disease duration under 2 months; hyperthyroidism patients were aged 18 to 65. The sequence came from a woman younger than 45 with Graves' hyperthyroidism. What was sequenced was blood.

The CDR3 nucleotides read TGCAGTGCCCTAAACCCATGGACTAGCGGGAGTTGGATTGAGCAGTTCTTC. Encoded protein: CSALNPWTSGSWIEQFF. The V and J genes are TRBV20-1 and TRBJ2-1; 13 bases are a match to TRBD2. Germline CDR1 and CDR2: DFQATT and SNEGSKA (reference sequence). The ends lost 6 bases at V and 9 bases at J; junction bases unmatched: 17. The CDR3 extends over 17 amino acids.